This is a list of T cell receptor beta chains from one sample in a study of T cell changes during pregnancy in multiple sclerosis. The table came from immunoSEQ multiplex PCR; TCRdb's copy has only in-frame clones and leaves some out. In the table there are tens of thousands of clones, roughly nine tenths of which are singletons. Sequencing was performed on peripheral blood, taken in the first trimester of pregnancy. Receptors were obtained from a female donor in good health, enrolled as a control in a pregnancy study. CDR3s include the opening cysteine and the closing phenylalanine or tryptophan. A D gene is named only where the DNA matches it firmly. The listing skips clone size in some rows; elsewhere it reads once, few, many or a size class.

>TRBV10-2|NA|TRBD1|TRBJ1-3
CASSDTQGTGNTIYF
TGCGCCAGCAGTGATACACAGGGGACTGGAAACACCATATATTTT
>TRBV15|NA|TRBD2|TRBJ2-1
CATSRVPSGEQFF
TGTGCCACCAGCAGAGTGCCTAGCGGCGAGCAGTTCTTC
>TRBV2|NA|TRBD2|TRBJ2-4
CASSASRGGVQYF
TGTGCCAGCAGCGCCTCGCGCGGGGGTGTACAGTACTTC
>TRBV5-4|NA|TRBD1|TRBJ1-4
CASSKGTVTEKLFF
TGTGCCAGCAGCAAAGGGACAGTAACTGAAAAACTGTTTTTT
>TRBV11-3|NA|NA|TRBJ2-1
CASSQEDREQFF
TGTGCCAGCAGCCAAGAAGACAGAGAGCAGTTCTTC
>TRBV2|NA|TRBD2|TRBJ2-7
CASSDTSGGAWEQYF
TGTGCCAGCAGTGATACTAGCGGGGGGGCGTGGGAGCAGTACTTC
>TRBV7-2|once|TRBD1|TRBJ1-2
CASSSRDRGPYGYTF
TGTGCCAGCAGCTCCCGGGACAGGGGGCCCTATGGCTACACCTTC
>TRBV19|NA|TRBD2|TRBJ2-7
CASSIGGVSGTYEQYF
TGTGCCAGTAGTATAGGAGGAGTCAGCGGGACCTACGAGCAGTACTTC
>TRBV19|NA|TRBD2|TRBJ2-1
CASSAGLAGEQFF
TGTGCCAGTAGTGCTGGACTAGCCGGTGAGCAGTTCTTC
>TRBV18|NA|NA|TRBJ1-1
CASSQAGYDTEAFF
TGTGCCAGCTCACAAGCAGGGTATGACACTGAAGCTTTCTTT
>TRBV30|NA|TRBD1|TRBJ2-1
CARDRGTDEQFF
TGTGCCCGGGACAGGGGCACCGATGAGCAGTTCTTC
>TRBV18|NA|TRBD1|TRBJ1-2
CASSPGTDPNYGYTF
TGTGCCAGCTCACCGGGGACAGACCCTAACTATGGCTACACCTTC
>TRBV27|NA|NA|TRBJ1-2
CASSNRENYGYTF
TGTGCCAGCAGTAACAGGGAGAACTATGGCTACACCTTC
>TRBV6-5|NA|NA|TRBJ1-2
CASSYSVILSEGYTF
TGTGCCAGCAGTTACTCGGTCATCCTGTCTGAGGGCTACACCTTC
>TRBV4-2|NA|NA|TRBJ1-2
CASSQDQGTYGYTF
TGTGCCAGCAGCCAAGACCAGGGAACCTATGGCTACACCTTC
>TRBV11-3|NA|NA|TRBJ2-1
CASSRGHEQFF
TGTGCCAGCAGCAGAGGTCATGAGCAGTTCTTC
>TRBV14|NA|NA|TRBJ1-2
CASSQVGGADYGYTF
TGTGCCAGCAGCCAAGTGGGGGGGGCTGACTATGGCTACACCTTC
>TRBV5-6|NA|NA|TRBJ1-4
CASSLYGANEKLFF
TGTGCCAGCAGCTTGTACGGGGCTAATGAAAAACTGTTTTTT
>TRBV6-7|NA|TRBD1|TRBJ1-1
CASSYSELGTGVIPPNTEAFF
TGTGCCAGCAGTTACTCCGAACTTGGGACAGGGGTCATACCCCCCAACACTGAAGCTTTCTTT
>TRBV4-3|NA|TRBD2|TRBJ2-1
CASSQDSSGSYNEQFF
TGCGCCAGCAGCCAAGATTCAAGCGGGAGCTACAATGAGCAGTTCTTC
>TRBV6-6|NA|TRBD2|TRBJ2-1
CASSRLAGDYNEQFF
TGTGCCAGCAGTAGACTAGCGGGGGACTACAATGAGCAGTTCTTC
>TRBV18|NA|NA|TRBJ1-1
CASSPAGEREAFF
TGTGCCAGCTCACCGGCAGGGGAACGTGAAGCTTTCTTT
>TRBV29-1|NA|TRBD1|TRBJ2-6
CSVEGSGQLSSGANVLTF
TGCAGCGTTGAAGGATCGGGACAGTTATCCTCTGGGGCCAACGTCCTGACTTTC
>TRBV28|NA|TRBD2|TRBJ2-7
CASSPVGGNRYEQYF
TGTGCCAGCAGTCCCGTGGGGGGGAACAGATACGAGCAGTACTTC
>TRBV9|NA|NA|TRBJ2-2
CASSVFSGGTGELFF
TGTGCCAGCAGCGTATTTTCTGGGGGGACCGGGGAGCTGTTTTTT
>TRBV6-5|NA|NA|TRBJ2-7
CASSPGGLNEQYF
TGTGCCAGCAGCCCAGGGGGGTTGAACGAGCAGTACTTC
>TRBV5-1|NA|NA|TRBJ2-3
CASSLGGGNADTQYF
TGCGCCAGCAGCTTGGGAGGGGGTAACGCAGATACGCAGTATTTT
>TRBV9|NA|TRBD2|TRBJ2-3
CASSLGTSGSTDTQYF
TGTGCCAGCAGCCTAGGGACTAGCGGGAGTACAGATACGCAGTATTTT
>TRBV5-5|NA|NA|TRBJ2-7
CASSPLYEQYF
TGTGCCAGCAGCCCCCTCTACGAGCAGTACTTC
>TRBV1|NA|NA|TRBJ1-4
CTSSQEQGPTNEKLFF
TGCACCAGCAGCCAAGAACAGGGGCCAACTAATGAAAAACTGTTTTTT
>TRBV19|NA|NA|TRBJ1-2
CASSIAGAGGDVYTF
TGTGCCAGTAGTATAGCCGGTGCTGGAGGAGACGTCTACACCTTC
>TRBV9|once|NA|TRBJ2-3
CASSVGGPDTQYF
TGTGCCAGCAGCGTGGGGGGACCAGATACGCAGTATTTT
>TRBV7-9|NA|TRBD2|TRBJ2-1
CASSPPPKTSAYNEQFF
TGTGCCAGCAGCCCCCCCCCTAAGACTAGCGCCTACAATGAGCAGTTCTTC
>TRBV28|NA|NA|TRBJ1-5
CASTEGEIRGNQPQHF
TGTGCCAGCACAGAGGGTGAGATACGTGGCAATCAGCCCCAGCATTTT
>TRBV6-1|NA|NA|TRBJ1-2
CASKDSNYGYTF
TGTGCCAGCAAGGACAGTAACTATGGCTACACCTTC
>TRBV6-5|NA|TRBD2|TRBJ2-7
CASSTELAGAYEQYF
TGTGCCAGCAGTACTGAATTAGCGGGGGCCTACGAGCAGTACTTC
>TRBV7-6|NA|TRBD2|TRBJ2-2
CASSLAASGRNTGELFF
TGTGCCAGCAGCTTAGCGGCTAGCGGGAGGAACACCGGGGAGCTGTTTTTT
>TRBV6-5|NA|NA|TRBJ2-7
CASTLSPHGAGEQYF
TGTGCCAGCACCCTCAGTCCCCATGGGGCGGGGGAGCAGTACTTC
>TRBV9|NA|NA|TRBJ2-1
CASSVDSGLWNEQFF
TGTGCCAGCAGCGTAGATAGCGGCCTCTGGAATGAGCAGTTCTTC
>TRBV7-9|NA|NA|TRBJ1-1
CASSLAGRNTEAFF
TGTGCCAGCAGCTTAGCGGGGAGGAACACTGAAGCTTTCTTT
>TRBV29-1|NA|TRBD1|TRBJ2-2
CSVKTGGETGELFF
TGCAGCGTTAAGACAGGGGGTGAAACCGGGGAGCTGTTTTTT
>TRBV29-1|NA|TRBD2|TRBJ2-1
CSVDGLAGNEQFF
TGCAGCGTTGATGGACTAGCTGGCAATGAGCAGTTCTTC
>TRBV27|NA|NA|TRBJ1-6
CASRFQGSSSPLHF
TGTGCCAGCCGATTCCAGGGGTCATCTTCACCCCTCCACTTT
>TRBV5-5|once|NA|TRBJ2-2
CASSPLRGSLHTGELFF
TGTGCCAGCAGCCCCCTTAGGGGGTCTTTACACACCGGGGAGCTGTTTTTT
>TRBV2|NA|TRBD2|TRBJ2-3
CASSGLAVVADTQYF
TGTGCCAGCTCCGGACTAGCGGTGGTGGCAGATACGCAGTATTTT
>TRBV20-1|NA|TRBD1|TRBJ2-7
CSAGQGFEQYF
TGCAGTGCGGGACAGGGGTTCGAGCAGTACTTC
>TRBV11-2|NA|NA|TRBJ2-5
CASSLGGRAPQETQYF
TGTGCCAGCAGCTTAGGGGGGCGCGCCCCCCAAGAGACCCAGTACTTC
>TRBV19|NA|TRBD1|TRBJ2-6
CASTIQQGAKSLGANVLTF
TGTGCCAGTACCATTCAACAGGGGGCTAAGTCTCTGGGGGCCAACGTCCTGACTTTC
>TRBV12-5|NA|TRBD2|TRBJ2-3
CASGFGGASTDTQYF
TGTGCTAGTGGTTTCGGGGGGGCCTCGACAGATACGCAGTATTTT
>TRBV10-2|NA|TRBD1|TRBJ1-2
CASTVDRAPLYGYTF
TGCGCCAGCACCGTGGACAGGGCCCCTCTCTATGGCTACACCTTC
>TRBV7-2|NA|TRBD1|TRBJ1-5
CASSLVGTATQPQHF
TGTGCCAGCAGCTTAGTTGGGACAGCTACCCAGCCCCAGCATTTT
>TRBV25-1|few|TRBD1|TRBJ1-1
CASGKTGAYTEAFF
TGTGCCAGCGGAAAGACAGGGGCTTACACTGAAGCTTTCTTT